A selection of T cell receptor beta chains follows, all from one sample in a study of shared clonotypes between healthy human individuals. The table came from immunoSEQ multiplex PCR; TCRdb's copy has only in-frame clones and leaves some out. The data show roughly 2.2 million clones, with 90% to 95% seen just once and 0.35% to 0.45% held by the top ten. The material sequenced was naive CD4+ T cells from PBMCs. The origin of the receptors is a man between 18 and 35 years old in good health. Some clones in this sample may be carry-over from other donors' samples. The conserved cysteine and the conserved F or W are not part of the CDR3 here. D genes are given only for firm matches.

cdr3_aa j_call d_call v_call
ASSDGDRNQPQH TRBJ1-5 . TRBV2
ASSWGPGAGQPQH TRBJ1-5 . TRBV28
ASSQAGRHQPQH TRBJ1-5 . TRBV14
ASSLDAGGYNEQF TRBJ2-1 TRBD2 TRBV11-3
ASSLREGNTGELF TRBJ2-2 TRBD2 TRBV7-9
ATSRTTGAAETTITDTQY TRBJ2-3 TRBD1 TRBV15
ASRQTGVATQY TRBJ2-5 . TRBV7-9
ASSLQTGGLYEQY TRBJ2-7 TRBD1 TRBV5-4
ASRTTSGRAGDTQY TRBJ2-3 TRBD2 TRBV28
ASSYGTSGTWEPQETQY TRBJ2-5 TRBD2 TRBV7-9
ASSLAPGRGIYGYT TRBJ1-2 TRBD1 TRBV7-2
ASSTGQAYYGYT TRBJ1-2 TRBD1 TRBV5-1
ASSLYRDRGNTIY TRBJ1-3 TRBD1 TRBV28
ASSEGGVHGYT TRBJ1-2 . TRBV6-1
AIQDQGTEAF TRBJ1-1 . TRBV28
ASSPRLGTDTQY TRBJ2-3 . TRBV27
ASSSYGTDHYNEQF TRBJ2-1 . TRBV28
ASSFQTGNEQY TRBJ2-7 TRBD1 TRBV7-2
ARRGQGGTYEQY TRBJ2-7 TRBD1 TRBV5-1
AWTDRNYEQY TRBJ2-7 . TRBV30